Here is one T cell receptor (beta chain) with its context. Between the trimmed V and J ends, which lost 5 bases and 0 bases, there was a span of 14 bases. The CDR3 covers 15 residues. Amplification of TCR beta CDR3 regions was performed using RNA transcripts as template. Primed by the HTBI set, a first-round RT-PCR was run on the TCR CDR3. A single record per CDR3 protein comes from TCRdb applying MiXCR to the multiplex PCR reads. This sample has some 370,000 distinct CDR3 sequences; about a sixth occur once, and the top ten carry 30% to 40%. These data belong to a study of T cells in Graves' hyperthyroidism and ophthalmopathy.

The sample comprised blood. This receptor was taken from a woman aged 30 to 39 with Graves' hyperthyroidism that later progressed to Graves' ophthalmopathy. The chain is built from TRBV12-3 or TRBV12-4 and TRBJ2-7, with D possibly being TRBD1 or TRBD2 (6 bases each). CDR3 region: CASSGGLAISYEQYF. As DNA, the CDR3 is TGTGCCAGCAGTGGGGGGCTAGCGATCTCCTACGAGCAGTACTTC.